This T cell receptor beta chain was found in a study of blood T cell repertoires in COVID-19. Study-wide background: Collection of acute and convalescent COVID-19 samples took place in the United States, Italy and Spain. The analysed material was cDNA or gDNA that came from T cells, B-cell-depleted T cells, or PBMCs.

Germline CDR1 is LNHDA and CDR2 is SQIVND (reference sequence). The V end was cut by 2 bases, the J end by 0 bases, with 14 bases between. The CDR3 is made up of 17 amino acids. Per the original data handling: How many nucleated cells were present was estimated from reference gene primer amplification. Clones were sequenced by immunoSEQ multiplex PCR, and TCRdb holds only the in-frame ones, with some missing. That table supplies the V and J calls and clone size; D and trimming were determined from the DNA. The sample carries fewer than 400,000 clones, 85% recorded once. The chain links TRBV19 to TRBJ1-5, with D unresolved. The material sequenced was peripheral blood. The receptor comes from a woman between 18 and 30 years old with acute or convalescent COVID-19. The CDR3 region is CASSIYASVYSNQPQHF. CDR3 DNA sequence: TGTGCCAGTAGTATATACGCCAGCGTGTATAGCAATCAGCCCCAGCATTTT. Full variable domain (remainder filled in from reference TRBV19 and TRBJ1-5): DGGITQSPKYLFRKEGQNVTLSCEQNLNHDAMYWYRQDPGQGLRLIYYSQIVNDFQKGDIAEGYSVSREKKESFPLTVTSAQKNPTAFYLCASSIYASVYSNQPQHFGDGTRLSIL.